Sequencing of this T cell receptor (beta chain) was carried out in a study of cytomegalovirus exposure and HLA in healthy donors. The CDR3 extends over 14 amino acids. J was trimmed by 1 base and V by 4 bases; bases with no gene match: 3. Per the germline V gene, CDR1 is SNHLY and CDR2 is FYNNEI. Amplification used 60 Vbeta primers and 13 Jbeta primers. Measured with immunoSEQ multiplex PCR; TCRdb has only the in-frame clones, and not every one. The profile shows 210,000 or so clones, less than 80% of them singletons. The TCR was taken from a girl aged 2-10 years in good health and CMV-seronegative. Sequenced material: PBMCs. The chain has TRBV2 and TRBJ1-1; 7 bases are shared with TRBD1. CDR3 in amino acids: CASSVAGGNTEAFF. Written as DNA, the CDR3 is TGTGCCAGCAGTGTCGCAGGGGGGAACACTGAAGCTTTCTTT.